These 29 T cell receptor beta chains were sequenced from one sample in a study of cytomegalovirus exposure and HLA in healthy donors. The study ran its PCR with 60 Vbeta and 13 Jbeta primers. Only in-frame clones appear in the TCRdb table, and some are missing; sequencing was by immunoSEQ multiplex PCR. The sample records around 200,000 clones, approximately 78% being singletons. The sequencing input was PBMCs. Receptors originate from a woman aged 40 to 49 in good health and CMV-seronegative.

The chain couples TRBV18 to TRBJ1-5, with D possibly being TRBD1 (6 bases). Germline assignment: CDR1 KGHSH and CDR2 LQKENI. The CDR3 has 13 amino acids. V lost 3 bases and J 5 bases, leaving 8 bases between the germline ends. The CDR3 region is CASSPNRDQPQHF. Here the CDR3 DNA reads TGTGCCAGCTCACCGAACAGGGATCAGCCCCAGCATTTT. The whole variable domain, filled in from reference TRBV18 and TRBJ1-5, reads NAGVMQNPRHLVRRRGQEARLRCSPMKGHSHVYWYRQLPEEGLKFMVYLQKENIIDESGMPKERFSAEFPKEGPSILRIQQVVRGDSAAYFCASSPNRDQPQHFGDGTRLSIL.

The chain uses TRBV19 and TRBJ2-2, with TRBD2 matching over 12 bases. V gave up 3 bases and J gave up 7 bases; unmatched junction bases: 6. This CDR3 comprises 16 residues. CDR1 is LNHDA, CDR2 SQIVND, per germline (reference sequence). CDR3 region: CASSMTSGRYGGELFF. The CDR3 bases are TGTGCCAGTAGTATGACTAGCGGGAGATATGGCGGGGAGCTGTTTTTT. Full variable domain (rest looked up from reference TRBV19 and TRBJ2-2): DGGITQSPKYLFRKEGQNVTLSCEQNLNHDAMYWYRQDPGQGLRLIYYSQIVNDFQKGDIAEGYSVSREKKESFPLTVTSAQKNPTAFYLCASSMTSGRYGGELFFGEGSRLTVL.

This chain joins TRBV5-4 and TRBJ2-3, with TRBD2 matching over 8 bases. V lost 3 bases to trimming and J lost 8 bases; unmatched junction nucleotides: 8. There are 14 residues in the CDR3. The germline V gene encodes CDR1 SGHNT and CDR2 YYREEE (reference sequence). In DNA, the CDR3 is TGTGCCAGCAGCTCACCGACCGGGAGGGGTACGCAGTATTTT. This gives the protein CASSSPTGRGTQYF.

The chain is built from TRBV6-6 and TRBJ1-1; D uncertain. This CDR3 is built from 15 residues. Per germline, CDR1 MNHNY and CDR2 SVGAGI (reference sequence). V lost 5 bases to trimming and J lost 1 base, with 14 bases between them. DNA for the CDR3: TGTGCCAGCAGTCCTAGGCTCTTCTCGAACACTGAAGCTTTCTTT. Its translation: CASSPRLFSNTEAFF.

V gene TRBV2 combines with J gene TRBJ2-7, with 8 bases fitting TRBD2. CDR1 and CDR2 (germline): SNHLY, FYNNEI. The CDR3 consists of 14 residues. The V gene end was trimmed by 8 bases and the J gene end by 3 bases; junction bases not matched to a gene: 9. The CDR3 coding sequence is TGTGCCAGCGAAAGTCAAGCGGGGGTCTACGAGCAGTACTTC. The encoded protein is CASESQAGVYEQYF. Filled out from reference TRBV2 and TRBJ2-7, the complete variable domain reads EPEVTQTPSHQVTQMGQEVILRCVPISNHLYFYWYRQILGQKVEFLVSFYNNEISEKSEIFDDQFSVERPDGSNFTLKIRSTKLEDSAMYFCASESQAGVYEQYFGPGTRLTVT.

The chain combines TRBV5-1 with TRBJ2-7; tentatively, D is TRBD1 (6 bases). The CDR3 runs 16 residues. V was pared by 3 bases and J by 2 bases, with 18 bases between. Germline loops: CDR1 SGHRS, CDR2 YFSETQ. This CDR3 is CASSSTGSNIPYEQYF. The CDR3 DNA is TGCGCCAGCAGCTCAACAGGGTCCAATATCCCCTACGAGCAGTACTTC.

The chain couples TRBV5-1 to TRBJ1-4; D is perhaps TRBD1 (5 bases). Trimming took 2 bases from V and 4 from J, leaving 9 bases between them. From germline, CDR1 is SGHRS and CDR2 YFSETQ. The CDR3 has 14 amino acids. The chain's CDR3 is CASSFGQGNEKLFF. In DNA, the CDR3 is TGCGCCAGCAGCTTCGGCCAGGGTAATGAAAAACTGTTTTTT.

This chain joins TRBV19 and TRBJ2-5, with 7 bases identical to TRBD1. Germline assignment: CDR1 LNHDA and CDR2 SQIVND (reference sequence). J was trimmed by 11 bases and V by 4 bases; bases with no gene match: 16. The CDR3 runs 15 residues. CDR3 nucleotide sequence: TGTGCCAGTAGTACTACACAGGGGAAAATAAGGGAGCAGTACTTC. This codes for CASSTTQGKIREQYF.

The genes are TRBV10-3 and TRBJ2-7; 16 bases are a match to TRBD2. Trimming cost V 6 bases and J 0 bases; bases outside gene matches: 8. This CDR3 has 18 amino acids. Looked up from germline, CDR1 is ENHRY and CDR2 is SYGVKD. The CDR3 reads CAIRGGLAGGVSSYEQYF. The CDR3 DNA reads TGTGCCATCAGGGGGGGACTAGCGGGAGGGGTAAGCTCCTACGAGCAGTACTTC.

V usage is TRBV30 and J usage is TRBJ1-5, with TRBD1 matching over 8 bases. Germline trimming cut 3 bases from V and 7 bases from J; bases unmatched to any gene: 5. The germline V gene has CDR1 GTSNPN and CDR2 SVGIG (reference sequence). CDR3 length equals 13 residues. CDR3 region: CAWSLQGGQPQHF. The CDR3 region has the DNA TGTGCCTGGAGCCTACAGGGGGGGCAGCCCCAGCATTTT.

Turning to this clone: This CDR3 is also generated by other DNA sequences in the sample. J is TRBJ2-3 and V is TRBV10-1, with TRBD2 matching 9 bases. The V gene's germline CDR1 is WNHNN and CDR2 SYGVQD (reference sequence). V lost 1 base and J lost 2; bases outside the gene matches: 4. The CDR3 consists of 16 residues. This CDR3 is CASSELAGEYTDTQYF. DNA for the CDR3: TGCGCCAGCAGTGAGTTAGCGGGAGAGTACACAGATACGCAGTATTTT.

This clone was observed once. The CDR3, as DNA: TGTGCCAGCAAATTACCCGACCGGGTGGATACGCAGTATTTT. Translated: CASKLPDRVDTQYF. The V call is TRBV2, the J call TRBJ2-3; D gene ambiguous. The CDR3 runs 14 residues. V lost 7 bases and J 6 bases, leaving 17 bases between the germline ends. Germline V gene sequence: CDR1 SNHLY, CDR2 FYNNEI.

In this sample, this clone turned up a few times. The rearrangement joins TRBV6-1 to TRBJ1-5, with a possible D match to TRBD1 (5 bases). The CDR3 is 16 amino acids. The V gene lost 2 bases and the J gene lost 1 base, with 12 bases spanning the gap. From germline, CDR1 is MNHNS and CDR2 SASEGT. CDR3 sequence: CASSERGIRSNQPQHF. The DNA of the CDR3 is TGTGCCAGCAGTGAAAGGGGTATCCGGAGCAATCAGCCCCAGCATTTT.

The rearrangement joins TRBV5-6 to TRBJ2-3; D is unclear. The CDR3 contains 12 residues. The V gene's germline CDR1 is SGHDT and CDR2 YYEEEE. Deletions cut 1 base from V and 9 bases from J, with 9 bases between. In nucleotides, the CDR3 is TGTGCCAGCAGCTTGCAGGTATCCACGCAGTATTTT. It specifies CASSLQVSTQYF.

In DNA form, the CDR3 reads TGCGCCAGCAGTGCGGGACAAACTCGCGAGCAGTTCTTC. This encodes CASSAGQTREQFF. This chain joins TRBV10-1 and TRBJ2-1, with a tentative D call TRBD1 (6 bases). Germline CDR1 and CDR2: WNHNN and SYGVQD (reference sequence). CDR3 size: 13 residues. The V and J ends lost 4 bases and 10 bases respectively, with 14 bases between them.

This clone occurred once. The V and J genes are TRBV9 and TRBJ2-6, with D perhaps TRBD2 (6 bases). The germline V and J ends were trimmed by 6 bases and 1 base, with 11 bases remaining between them. CDR3 size: 15 residues. The germline CDR1 and CDR2 sequences are SGDLS and YYNGEE. DNA for the CDR3: TGTGCCAGCAACGGAGGGGCTTCTGGGGCCAACGTCCTGACTTTC. This encodes CASNGGASGANVLTF.

This clone occurred once. The chain recombines TRBV9 with TRBJ2-7, with 8 bases identical to TRBD2. The CDR3 totals 15 residues. V gave up 2 bases and J gave up 6 bases; unmatched junction bases: 10. Germline assignment: CDR1 SGDLS and CDR2 YYNGEE. The CDR3 nucleotides read TGTGCCAGCAGCGTGAGTCCGGGAGGGCAATCCGAGCAGTACTTC. Translation: CASSVSPGGQSEQYF.

This clone has just a few counts. The chain recombines TRBV30 with TRBJ2-3; D might be TRBD1 (6 bases). The ends were cut back, 2 bases at V and 11 bases at J, with 14 bases in the middle. Germline values: CDR1 GTSNPN, CDR2 SVGIG (reference sequence). The CDR3 totals 12 residues. The CDR3 nucleotides read TGTGCCTGGAGTCTCGTTCAGGGACAGCAGTATTTT. This codes for CAWSLVQGQQYF.

This chain uses TRBV19 with TRBJ2-2, with 11 bases identical to TRBD2. Unmatched junction bases numbered 6, after V lost 6 bases and J lost 3 bases. CDR3 length: 16 amino acids. Germline lookup yields CDR1 LNHDA and CDR2 SQIVND (reference sequence). The CDR3 protein is CASRTGTSGYTGELFF. Written as DNA, the CDR3 is TGTGCCAGTAGGACCGGGACTAGCGGTTACACCGGGGAGCTGTTTTTT.

The chain is built from TRBV10-1 and TRBJ1-1; 9 bases match TRBD1. Germline lookup yields CDR1 WNHNN and CDR2 SYGVQD (reference sequence). The CDR3 extends over 15 amino acids. The junction had 6 bases not matched to a gene; V was cut back by 2 bases and J by 5 bases. The CDR3 DNA sequence: TGCGCCAGCAGTGAGACTGGGACAGGGAAAACTGAAGCTTTCTTT. It is translated as CASSETGTGKTEAFF.

The rearrangement uses TRBV2 and TRBJ2-7, with 9 bases identical to TRBD1. The CDR3 has 14 amino acids. V lost 3 bases to trimming and J lost 12 bases; unmatched junction nucleotides: 12. Germline CDR1 reads SNHLY; CDR2 reads FYNNEI. CDR3 region: CASSDGTGYDERYF. The CDR3 region has the DNA TGTGCCAGCAGTGATGGGACAGGGTATGATGAGAGGTACTTC.

The gene calls are TRBV4-1 and TRBJ2-7, with 11 bases identical to TRBD2. The CDR3 runs to 17 residues. V dropped 3 bases and J dropped 3; count of bases not matched to a gene: 10. The V gene's germline CDR1 is MGHRA and CDR2 YSYEKL. The CDR3 sequence: CASSQSSGTSGLYEQYF. The CDR3 region has the DNA TGCGCCAGCAGCCAGAGCTCCGGGACTAGCGGACTCTACGAGCAGTACTTC.

This clone was picked up a small number of times. The chain recombines TRBV2 with TRBJ1-5, with 8 bases identical to TRBD1. This CDR3 spans 15 amino acids. After removal of 7 bases from V and 1 base from J, the junction contained 6 bases not matched to a gene. Germline V gene sequence: CDR1 SNHLY, CDR2 FYNNEI. CDR3: CASNLRTGSNQPQHF. CDR3 nucleotides: TGTGCCAGCAACCTAAGGACAGGGAGCAATCAGCCCCAGCATTTT.

V and J are TRBV6-9 and TRBJ2-6; no clear D gene. CDR3 length: 16 residues. From germline, CDR1 is MNHGY and CDR2 SVAAGI. The V end was cut by 5 bases, the J end by 0 bases, with 11 bases between. This CDR3 is CASSAPPGSGANVLTF. CDR3 bases: TGTGCCAGCAGTGCCCCACCCGGCTCTGGGGCCAACGTCCTGACTTTC.

This clone showed up just a few times. The chain employs TRBV7-9 and TRBJ1-5; 8 nucleotides agree with TRBD1. From germline, CDR1 is SEHNR and CDR2 FQNEAQ (reference sequence). There are 17 residues in the CDR3. V lost 2 bases to trimming and J lost 2 bases; unmatched junction nucleotides: 8. This chain's CDR3 is CASSLWQGALGNQPQHF. The CDR3 DNA reads TGTGCCAGCAGCTTATGGCAGGGGGCTTTGGGCAATCAGCCCCAGCATTTT. Looking up the rest from reference TRBV7-9 and TRBJ1-5 gives the full variable domain: DTGVSQNPRHKITKRGQNVTFRCDPISEHNRLYWYRQTLGQGPEFLTYFQNEAQLEKSRLLSDRFSAERPKGSFSTLEIQRTEQGDSAMYLCASSLWQGALGNQPQHFGDGTRLSIL.

The gene calls are TRBV13 and TRBJ1-1, with D maybe TRBD1 (6 bases). CDR3 length: 16 amino acids. Germline-derived CDR1 and CDR2 are PRHDT and FYEKMQ (reference sequence). V was shortened by 0 bases and J by 4 bases, with 15 bases between the two germline ends. The DNA of the CDR3 is TGTGCCAGCAGCTTAGGCCGGCCAGGGGTGACCACTGAAGCTTTCTTT. It yields the protein CASSLGRPGVTTEAFF.

CDR3 amino acids: CASSLVPGINTEAFF. In nucleotides, the CDR3 is TGTGCCAGCAGCTTAGTCCCAGGAATAAACACTGAAGCTTTCTTT. The chain employs TRBV7-2 and TRBJ1-1; D gene uncertain. Trimming removed 1 base at V and 2 bases at J, with 11 bases between. CDR3 length: 15 amino acids. Germline loops: CDR1 SGHTA, CDR2 FQGNSA.

V and J are TRBV5-4 and TRBJ1-1; D ambiguous. V lost 5 bases and J 4 bases, leaving 9 bases between the germline ends. CDR1 and CDR2 (germline): SGHNT, YYREEE (reference sequence). The CDR3 totals 12 residues. The CDR3 loop is CASSFGSTEAFF. For the CDR3, the DNA is TGTGCCAGCAGTTTCGGGAGCACTGAAGCTTTCTTT.

The rearrangement links TRBV5-4 to TRBJ1-4; the match to TRBD1 covers 9 bases. There are 13 residues in the CDR3. Germline CDR1 and CDR2: SGHNT and YYREEE (reference sequence). With V trimmed by 7 bases and J by 7 bases, 5 bases remained unmatched. The CDR3 spells CASGTGWGEKLFF. For the CDR3, the DNA is TGTGCCAGCGGGACAGGGTGGGGTGAAAAACTGTTTTTT. Drawing the rest from reference TRBV5-4 and TRBJ1-4, the complete variable domain is ETGVTQSPTHLIKTRGQQVTLRCSSQSGHNTVSWYQQALGQGPQFIFQYYREEENGRGNFPPRFSGLQFPNYSSELNVNALELDDSALYLCASGTGWGEKLFFGSGTQLSVL.